This is a list of T cell receptor beta chains from one sample in a study of T cells in localized non-small cell lung cancer. The assay was immunoSEQ multiplex PCR, and TCRdb's table has in-frame clones only and misses some. The sample records more than 3,000 clones, around 24% being singletons. Sequences were derived from normal lung tissue next to the tumor, sampled before any cancer treatment. The receptors stem from a man aged 40 to 75 with stage III squamous cell lung carcinoma. Each CDR3 is given with its conserved first and last residue. Each record gives: V gene, clone size, J gene, D gene, CDR3 protein, CDR3 DNA. A D gene is named only where the DNA matches it firmly. The size of a clone is reported for some rows only, either as once, few or many, or as a class for expanded clones.

V gene: TRBV5-1
clone size: NA
J gene: TRBJ1-1
D gene: NA
CDR3 protein: CASRSPDGRLNTEAFF
CDR3 DNA: TGCGCCAGCAGATCCCCGGACGGACGTTTGAACACTGAAGCTTTCTTT

V gene: TRBV11-3
clone size: NA
J gene: TRBJ2-5
D gene: TRBD2
CDR3 protein: CASSLRSGGDTQYF
CDR3 DNA: TGTGCCAGCAGCTTAAGGAGCGGGGGCGACACCCAGTACTTC

V gene: TRBV11-3
clone size: few
J gene: TRBJ2-2
D gene: TRBD1
CDR3 protein: CASSSTGGNTGELFF
CDR3 DNA: TGTGCCAGCAGTTCGACAGGGGGAAACACCGGGGAGCTGTTTTTT

V gene: TRBV6-8
clone size: many
J gene: TRBJ1-5
D gene: NA
CDR3 protein: CAIKGVGNQPQHF
CDR3 DNA: TGTGCCATCAAAGGGGTGGGCAATCAGCCCCAGCATTTT

V gene: TRBV19
clone size: NA
J gene: TRBJ1-1
D gene: NA
CDR3 protein: CASKSGAANTEAFF
CDR3 DNA: TGTGCCAGTAAGTCAGGGGCCGCGAACACTGAAGCTTTCTTT

V gene: TRBV18
clone size: NA
J gene: TRBJ1-6
D gene: TRBD1
CDR3 protein: CASSLNRGSNSPLHF
CDR3 DNA: TGTGCCAGCTCACTAAACAGGGGTAGTAATTCACCCCTCCACTTT

V gene: TRBV15
clone size: few
J gene: TRBJ1-4
D gene: NA
CDR3 protein: CATSRERTNEKLFF
CDR3 DNA: TGTGCCACCAGCAGAGAACGGACAAATGAAAAACTGTTTTTT

V gene: TRBV27
clone size: medium-sized
J gene: TRBJ1-1
D gene: TRBD1
CDR3 protein: CATSGGEGGRAEAFF
CDR3 DNA: TGTGCCACCTCAGGGGGCGAGGGGGGGAGGGCTGAAGCTTTCTTT

V gene: TRBV19
clone size: NA
J gene: TRBJ2-1
D gene: NA
CDR3 protein: CASSIGRSSYNEQFF
CDR3 DNA: TGTGCCAGTAGTATTGGACGGAGCTCCTACAATGAGCAGTTCTTC

V gene: TRBV9
clone size: NA
J gene: TRBJ1-2
D gene: TRBD1
CDR3 protein: CASSENEDRAANYGYTF
CDR3 DNA: TGTGCCAGCAGTGAGAATGAAGACAGGGCGGCTAACTATGGCTACACCTTC

V gene: TRBV19
clone size: NA
J gene: TRBJ2-6
D gene: TRBD1
CDR3 protein: CASSIVGQGSYGANVLTF
CDR3 DNA: TGTGCCAGTAGTATAGTCGGACAGGGATCTTATGGGGCCAACGTCCTGACTTTC

V gene: TRBV11-3
clone size: medium-sized
J gene: TRBJ2-1
D gene: NA
CDR3 protein: CASSSRPASNEQFF
CDR3 DNA: TGTGCCAGCAGCTCCCGTCCGGCAAGTAATGAGCAGTTCTTC

V gene: TRBV25-1
clone size: NA
J gene: TRBJ1-2
D gene: NA
CDR3 protein: CASRSGTRGYTF
CDR3 DNA: TGTGCCAGCAGGTCCGGGACCCGGGGCTACACCTTC

V gene: TRBV10-1
clone size: NA
J gene: TRBJ1-4
D gene: TRBD1
CDR3 protein: CARGDRLQVKLFF
CDR3 DNA: TGCGCCAGGGGGGACAGGCTCCAAGTAAAACTGTTTTTT

V gene: TRBV5-1
clone size: NA
J gene: TRBJ2-3
D gene: TRBD2
CDR3 protein: CASSLALAGGLGTDTQYF
CDR3 DNA: TGCGCCAGCAGCTTGGCCCTAGCGGGGGGCCTAGGCACAGATACGCAGTATTTT

V gene: TRBV6-8
clone size: NA
J gene: TRBJ1-2
D gene: NA
CDR3 protein: CASSLGTEGGYTF
CDR3 DNA: TGTGCCAGCAGTTTGGGGACGGAAGGTGGCTACACCTTC

V gene: TRBV7-1
clone size: few
J gene: TRBJ2-4
D gene: NA
CDR3 protein: CASSLVAKNIQYF
CDR3 DNA: TGTGCCAGCAGTCTAGTCGCCAAAAACATTCAGTACTTC

V gene: TRBV19
clone size: NA
J gene: TRBJ2-6
D gene: TRBD1
CDR3 protein: CASSRDRDGANVLTF
CDR3 DNA: TGTGCCAGTAGCCGCGACAGGGATGGGGCCAACGTCCTGACTTTC

V gene: TRBV11-3
clone size: few
J gene: TRBJ1-3
D gene: TRBD1
CDR3 protein: CASSLPDRAWDLSGNTIYF
CDR3 DNA: TGTGCCAGCAGCCTCCCGGACAGGGCCTGGGATCTCTCTGGAAACACCATATATTTT

V gene: TRBV30
clone size: medium-sized
J gene: TRBJ1-1
D gene: NA
CDR3 protein: CAWIQGSAEAFF
CDR3 DNA: TGTGCCTGGATCCAGGGGTCGGCTGAAGCTTTCTTT

V gene: TRBV11-3
clone size: few
J gene: TRBJ1-1
D gene: NA
CDR3 protein: CASSLDRGGTEAFF
CDR3 DNA: TGTGCCAGCAGCTTAGACAGGGGTGGAACTGAAGCTTTCTTT

V gene: TRBV6-9
clone size: few
J gene: TRBJ1-5
D gene: TRBD1
CDR3 protein: CASDRGSNQPQHF
CDR3 DNA: TGTGCCAGCGACAGGGGCAGCAATCAGCCCCAGCATTTT

V gene: TRBV5-1
clone size: NA
J gene: TRBJ1-2
D gene: TRBD1
CDR3 protein: CASSQDRGANYGYTF
CDR3 DNA: TGCGCCAGCAGCCAGGACAGGGGGGCTAACTATGGCTACACCTTC

V gene: TRBV5-1
clone size: NA
J gene: TRBJ2-1
D gene: NA
CDR3 protein: CASSLSQTWKNEQFF
CDR3 DNA: TGCGCCAGCAGCCTCTCACAGACGTGGAAGAATGAGCAGTTCTTC

V gene: TRBV6-8
clone size: NA
J gene: TRBJ2-7
D gene: TRBD2
CDR3 protein: CASSPLMGGSPYEQYF
CDR3 DNA: TGTGCCAGCAGCCCACTAATGGGGGGGAGCCCCTACGAGCAGTACTTC

V gene: TRBV6-8
clone size: few
J gene: TRBJ1-3
D gene: TRBD1
CDR3 protein: CAISRQGPSSGNTIYF
CDR3 DNA: TGTGCCATCAGTCGACAGGGCCCTAGCTCTGGAAACACCATATATTTT

V gene: TRBV6-8
clone size: NA
J gene: TRBJ1-6
D gene: NA
CDR3 protein: CASSYGGDNSPLHF
CDR3 DNA: TGTGCCAGCAGTTATGGTGGTGATAATTCACCCCTCCACTTT

V gene: TRBV18
clone size: NA
J gene: TRBJ1-1
D gene: NA
CDR3 protein: CASSLGQNTEAFF
CDR3 DNA: TGTGCCAGCTCCCTCGGACAGAACACTGAAGCTTTCTTT

V gene: TRBV9
clone size: medium-sized
J gene: TRBJ1-3
D gene: NA
CDR3 protein: CASSVEIFPDSGNTIYF
CDR3 DNA: TGTGCCAGCAGCGTAGAAATCTTTCCAGACTCTGGAAACACCATATATTTT

V gene: TRBV6-8
clone size: NA
J gene: TRBJ2-3
D gene: TRBD1
CDR3 protein: CASSLTGPASDTQYF
CDR3 DNA: TGTGCCAGCAGTTTGACAGGGCCTGCCTCAGATACGCAGTATTTT

V gene: TRBV5-1
clone size: NA
J gene: TRBJ1-1
D gene: TRBD1
CDR3 protein: CASSLARFRQGGAEAFF
CDR3 DNA: TGCGCCAGCAGCTTGGCTCGTTTTAGACAGGGGGGTGCTGAAGCTTTCTTT

V gene: TRBV6-8
clone size: few
J gene: TRBJ1-5
D gene: NA
CDR3 protein: CASRRTENQPQHF
CDR3 DNA: TGTGCCAGCAGACGGACGGAAAATCAGCCCCAGCATTTT

V gene: TRBV5-1
clone size: NA
J gene: TRBJ2-3
D gene: NA
CDR3 protein: CASSLATVTDTQYF
CDR3 DNA: TGCGCCAGCAGCTTGGCAACGGTCACAGATACGCAGTATTTT

V gene: TRBV18
clone size: NA
J gene: TRBJ1-1
D gene: NA
CDR3 protein: CASSPNLGGNTEAFF
CDR3 DNA: TGTGCCAGCTCACCAAATCTGGGGGGCAACACTGAAGCTTTCTTT

V gene: TRBV5-1
clone size: NA
J gene: TRBJ1-1
D gene: NA
CDR3 protein: CASSLEGRDTEAFF
CDR3 DNA: TGCGCCAGCAGCTTGGAGGGTCGGGATACTGAAGCTTTCTTT

V gene: TRBV9
clone size: NA
J gene: TRBJ1-4
D gene: NA
CDR3 protein: CASSAGGSGLNEKLFF
CDR3 DNA: TGTGCCAGCAGCGCGGGGGGCAGTGGACTCAATGAAAAACTGTTTTTT

V gene: TRBV18
clone size: NA
J gene: TRBJ2-3
D gene: NA
CDR3 protein: CASSPPEGRDTQYF
CDR3 DNA: TGTGCCAGCTCACCACCGGAGGGCAGGGATACGCAGTATTTT

V gene: TRBV6-8
clone size: medium-sized
J gene: TRBJ1-5
D gene: NA
CDR3 protein: CASLGVEFTQPQHF
CDR3 DNA: TGTGCCAGCTTGGGGGTTGAGTTCACTCAGCCCCAGCATTTT

V gene: TRBV11-3
clone size: large
J gene: TRBJ2-2
D gene: NA
CDR3 protein: CASSLEGRNTGELFF
CDR3 DNA: TGTGCCAGCAGCTTGGAAGGGAGGAACACCGGGGAGCTGTTTTTT

V gene: TRBV19
clone size: NA
J gene: TRBJ2-1
D gene: TRBD1
CDR3 protein: CASSPDRGSNEQFF
CDR3 DNA: TGTGCCAGTAGTCCGGACAGGGGTTCTAATGAGCAGTTCTTC

V gene: TRBV11-3
clone size: medium-sized
J gene: TRBJ2-5
D gene: NA
CDR3 protein: CASSSGWQPQETQYF
CDR3 DNA: TGTGCCAGCAGTTCCGGTTGGCAGCCTCAAGAGACCCAGTACTTC

V gene: TRBV6-8
clone size: few
J gene: TRBJ1-2
D gene: TRBD1
CDR3 protein: CATRRQGDYGYTF
CDR3 DNA: TGTGCCACCCGAAGACAGGGGGACTATGGCTACACCTTC

V gene: TRBV11-3
clone size: many
J gene: TRBJ2-3
D gene: TRBD2
CDR3 protein: CASSSTSGEITDTQYF
CDR3 DNA: TGTGCCAGCAGCTCGACTAGCGGGGAGATCACAGATACGCAGTATTTT

V gene: TRBV11-3
clone size: NA
J gene: TRBJ2-3
D gene: NA
CDR3 protein: CASRVFGLVDTQYF
CDR3 DNA: TGTGCCAGCAGGGTGTTCGGATTAGTGGATACGCAGTATTTT

V gene: TRBV6-8
clone size: NA
J gene: TRBJ1-4
D gene: NA
CDR3 protein: CASTYRPGANEKLFF
CDR3 DNA: TGTGCCAGCACGTATCGTCCGGGGGCTAATGAAAAACTGTTTTTT

V gene: TRBV9
clone size: NA
J gene: TRBJ2-5
D gene: TRBD2
CDR3 protein: CASSPGLAGLMWGEETQYF
CDR3 DNA: TGTGCCAGCAGCCCGGGACTAGCGGGGTTAATGTGGGGCGAAGAGACCCAGTACTTC

V gene: TRBV11-3
clone size: large
J gene: TRBJ1-1
D gene: TRBD1
CDR3 protein: CASRKTGQNTEAFF
CDR3 DNA: TGTGCCAGCAGGAAGACAGGGCAGAACACTGAAGCTTTCTTT

V gene: TRBV6-8
clone size: few
J gene: TRBJ2-5
D gene: TRBD1
CDR3 protein: CASSFYPQGAQETQYF
CDR3 DNA: TGTGCCAGCAGTTTTTACCCCCAGGGGGCGCAAGAGACCCAGTACTTC

V gene: TRBV18
clone size: NA
J gene: TRBJ2-1
D gene: NA
CDR3 protein: CASSPPSSNEQFF
CDR3 DNA: TGTGCCAGCTCACCACCCTCCTCCAATGAGCAGTTCTTC

V gene: TRBV6-8
clone size: few
J gene: TRBJ2-2
D gene: NA
CDR3 protein: CASSDQEGTGELFF
CDR3 DNA: TGTGCCAGCAGTGACCAGGAGGGCACCGGGGAGCTGTTTTTT

V gene: TRBV9
clone size: NA
J gene: TRBJ2-1
D gene: NA
CDR3 protein: CASSVRDNEQFF
CDR3 DNA: TGTGCCAGCAGCGTAAGGGACAATGAGCAGTTCTTC

V gene: TRBV28
clone size: NA
J gene: TRBJ2-5
D gene: NA
CDR3 protein: CASSLYVQETQYF
CDR3 DNA: TGTGCCAGCAGTTTATACGTCCAAGAGACCCAGTACTTC

V gene: TRBV11-3
clone size: few
J gene: TRBJ2-2
D gene: TRBD2
CDR3 protein: CASSLGLAGGWGTGELFF
CDR3 DNA: TGTGCCAGCAGCCTCGGACTAGCGGGGGGCTGGGGGACCGGGGAGCTGTTTTTT

V gene: TRBV11-3
clone size: medium-sized
J gene: TRBJ2-2
D gene: NA
CDR3 protein: CASSLPRGLGELFF
CDR3 DNA: TGTGCCAGCAGCTTACCCAGGGGCCTCGGGGAGCTGTTTTTT

V gene: TRBV11-3
clone size: NA
J gene: TRBJ1-2
D gene: TRBD1
CDR3 protein: CASSSGTGVYGYTF
CDR3 DNA: TGTGCCAGCAGCTCCGGGACAGGGGTTTATGGCTACACCTTC

V gene: TRBV11-3
clone size: medium-sized
J gene: TRBJ2-1
D gene: NA
CDR3 protein: CASSGEASSYNEQFF
CDR3 DNA: TGTGCCAGCAGCGGGGAGGCGAGCTCCTACAATGAGCAGTTCTTC

V gene: TRBV19
clone size: NA
J gene: TRBJ2-1
D gene: TRBD2
CDR3 protein: CATKVAGRDEQFF
CDR3 DNA: TGTGCCACCAAGGTAGCGGGGCGGGATGAGCAGTTCTTC

V gene: TRBV18
clone size: NA
J gene: TRBJ1-1
D gene: NA
CDR3 protein: CASSATGNTEAFF
CDR3 DNA: TGTGCCAGCTCGGCGACAGGGAACACTGAAGCTTTCTTT

V gene: TRBV6-8
clone size: NA
J gene: TRBJ1-6
D gene: NA
CDR3 protein: CASATWGARDSPLHF
CDR3 DNA: TGTGCCAGCGCTACTTGGGGGGCGCGGGATTCACCCCTCCACTTT

V gene: TRBV29-1
clone size: few
J gene: TRBJ1-1
D gene: NA
CDR3 protein: CSVGVSPDTEAFF
CDR3 DNA: TGCAGCGTTGGGGTTTCGCCGGACACTGAAGCTTTCTTT